These 18 T cell receptor beta chains share one sample of origin, sequenced in a study of T cells in Graves' hyperthyroidism and ophthalmopathy. Amplified regions were TCR beta CDR3 sequences from RNA transcripts. Initially, a first-round RT-PCR of the TCR CDR3 employed the HTBI primer set. MiXCR, run by TCRdb on the multiplex PCR reads, gives a single entry per CDR3 protein. Here the sample spans hundreds of thousands of distinct CDR3 sequences, 13% being singletons. Sequencing used blood. The source is a woman under 30 with Graves' hyperthyroidism.

This clonotype was recorded at least ten times. The chain employs TRBV20-1 and TRBJ2-5, with a possible D match to TRBD2 (7 bases). V was cut by 7 bases and J by 5 bases, with 14 bases left in between. The germline gives CDR1 DFQATT, CDR2 SNEGSKA (reference sequence). The CDR3 length is 12 residues. The CDR3 loop reads CSGRGGGETQYF. Written as DNA, the CDR3 is TGCAGTGGAAGGGGGGGCGGCGAGACCCAGTACTTC.

This clonotype occurred many times. The chain couples TRBV12-3 or TRBV12-4 to TRBJ1-3; no definite D call. V shed 2 bases and J shed 3 bases, with 14 bases lying between them. The CDR3 length is 16 residues. The CDR3 spells CASSLRRGVGGNTIYF. The CDR3 DNA reads TGTGCCAGCAGTTTAAGGCGGGGTGTGGGTGGAAACACCATATATTTT.

The chain uses TRBV5-6 and TRBJ1-4, with D maybe TRBD1 (5 bases). With 0 bases removed from V and 10 bases from J, the gap between germline ends came to 19 bases. There are 16 residues in the CDR3. The germline CDR1 and CDR2 sequences are SGHDT and YYEEEE. CDR3 DNA: TGTGCCAGCAGCTTGGTGGGGGAGCAGGGTGGTGGAAAACTGTTTTTT. Its protein is CASSLVGEQGGGKLFF.

This clonotype has ten or more counts. The V call is TRBV11-2, the J call TRBJ2-3, with 7 bases lining up with TRBD1. J lost 2 bases, V lost 5 bases, and 4 bases had no gene match. Per germline, CDR1 SGHAT and CDR2 FQNNGV. The CDR3 is made up of 14 amino acids. The CDR3 loop is CASSPGQLTDTQYF. CDR3 sequence (DNA): TGTGCCAGCAGCCCGGGACAGCTCACAGATACGCAGTATTTT.

This clonotype was detected many times. The chain employs TRBV19 and TRBJ1-1, with D possibly matching TRBD1 (5 bases). The CDR3 extends over 13 amino acids. Trimming took off 4 bases at V and 4 bases at J, with 10 bases between the two ends. The germline CDR1 and CDR2 sequences are LNHDA and SQIVND (reference sequence). The CDR3 DNA sequence: TGTGCCAGTAGTACGGGAGGGGTCACTGAAGCTTTCTTT. This translates into CASSTGGVTEAFF.

This clonotype was recorded at least ten times. This chain links TRBV5-1 with TRBJ2-2; TRBD2 might be the D (6 bases). The CDR3 consists of 16 residues. V was clipped by 0 bases and J by 0 bases, with 9 bases between them. Germline loops: CDR1 SGHRS, CDR2 YFSETQ. The CDR3 region has the DNA TGCGCCAGCAGCTTGGGAGCGGGTCCGAACACCGGGGAGCTGTTTTTT. This sequence encodes CASSLGAGPNTGELFF.

This clonotype was recorded many times. This chain joins TRBV20-1 and TRBJ1-1; D is undetermined. Germline CDR1 is DFQATT and CDR2 is SNEGSKA (reference sequence). The length of the CDR3 is 12 residues. V dropped 2 bases and J dropped 5 bases, with 9 bases sitting between them. The DNA of the CDR3 is TGCAGTGCTAGACGATCGTCGACTGAAGCTTTCTTT. Translation gives CSARRSSTEAFF.

The count of this clonotype is one. J is TRBJ2-2 and V is TRBV3-1, with 9 bases aligning to TRBD2. Germline CDR1 is LGHDT and CDR2 is YNNKEL (reference sequence). CDR3 length: 14 amino acids. J lost 7 bases, V lost 2 bases, and 2 bases had no gene match. The CDR3 here is CASSQRLADGELFF. DNA for the CDR3: TGTGCCAGCAGCCAAAGACTAGCGGACGGGGAGCTGTTTTTT.

In this sample, this clonotype turned up many times. CDR3 sequence: CASSSHRETGELFF. The DNA of the CDR3 is TGTGCCAGCAGCTCCCACAGGGAAACCGGGGAGCTGTTTTTT. The chain links TRBV5-6 to TRBJ2-2; D is possibly TRBD1 (6 bases). V was trimmed by 3 bases and J by 5 bases, leaving 11 bases between them. The CDR3 is made up of 14 amino acids. Germline CDR1 SGHDT, CDR2 YYEEEE. Based on the CDR3 plus reference TRBV5-6 and TRBJ2-2, the full variable domain is DAGVTQSPTHLIKTRGQQVTLRCSPKSGHDTVSWYQQALGQGPQFIFQYYEEEERQRGNFPDRFSGHQFPNYSSELNVNALLLGDSALYLCASSSHRETGELFFGEGSRLTVL.

In its sample, this clonotype was seen many times. The chain has TRBV2 and TRBJ2-1; the match to TRBD2 covers 15 bases. V lost 9 bases to trimming and J lost 2 bases; unmatched junction nucleotides: 11. Germline V gene sequence: CDR1 SNHLY, CDR2 FYNNEI. This CDR3 comprises 18 residues. This CDR3 is CARLSQGLAGGPYNEQFF. The CDR3 DNA follows: TGTGCCAGACTATCACAGGGACTAGCGGGGGGACCCTACAATGAGCAGTTCTTC.

The chain links TRBV19 to TRBJ1-6; tentative D call: TRBD1 (5 bases). V was shortened by 11 bases and J by 9 bases, with 20 bases between the two germline ends. The germline V gene encodes CDR1 LNHDA and CDR2 SQIVND (reference sequence). The CDR3 consists of 14 residues. The CDR3 loop reads CAAQGTAGFSPLHF. Here the CDR3 DNA reads TGTGCCGCACAAGGGACGGCGGGTTTTTCACCCCTCCACTTT.

This clonotype was detected ten times or more. The CDR3 DNA follows: TGTGCCAGCAAGGGAGCCGGGAGCTACAATGAGCAGTTCTTC. This translates into CASKGAGSYNEQFF. The rearrangement uses TRBV2 and TRBJ2-1; D is possibly TRBD2 (6 bases). CDR3 length equals 14 residues. Trimming took off 7 bases at V and 3 bases at J, with 13 bases between the two ends. The germline V gene encodes CDR1 SNHLY and CDR2 FYNNEI.

This clonotype was found a few times. The CDR3 spells CASSDQGPGELFF. The CDR3 bases are TGTGCCAGTAGTGATCAAGGTCCCGGGGAGCTGTTTTTT. This chain connects TRBV19 to TRBJ2-2; unclear D gene. The CDR3 is 13 amino acids. The ends were cut back, 5 bases at V and 6 bases at J, with 10 bases in the middle. CDR1 is LNHDA and CDR2 is SQIVND in the germline V gene (reference sequence).

This clonotype was observed many times. The chain combines TRBV10-3 with TRBJ2-5; the D gene could be TRBD1 or TRBD2 (6 bases each). CDR1 is ENHRY and CDR2 is SYGVKD in the germline V gene. This CDR3 has 13 residues. Trimming left V 11 bases short and J 1 base short, with 14 bases between. The chain's CDR3 is CAVGGSTQETQYF. In nucleotides, the CDR3 is TGTGCCGTAGGGGGGAGCACCCAAGAGACCCAGTACTTC.

This clonotype was recorded many times. The rearrangement joins TRBV7-9 to TRBJ2-2; TRBD2 might be the D (5 bases). The V gene lost 4 bases and the J gene lost 5 bases, with 11 bases spanning the gap. The CDR3 length is 14 residues. From germline, CDR1 is SEHNR and CDR2 FQNEAQ (reference sequence). The CDR3 sequence: CASSWSGPTGELFF. In DNA form, the CDR3 reads TGTGCCAGCAGCTGGAGCGGTCCGACCGGGGAGCTGTTTTTT.

This clonotype was seen many times. The rearrangement joins TRBV12-3 or TRBV12-4 to TRBJ2-3; D remains ambiguous. This CDR3 spans 12 amino acids. Trimming stripped 4 bases from V and 7 bases from J, with 9 bases between. CDR3 region: CASSSSINTQYF. DNA for the CDR3: TGTGCCAGCAGTTCTTCTATTAATACGCAGTATTTT.

This clonotype was detected many times. The genes are TRBV6-1 and TRBJ1-1; D uncertain. The CDR3 loop spans 10 amino acids. Germline CDR1 MNHNS, CDR2 SASEGT. V gave up 7 bases and J gave up 6 bases, with 6 bases separating them. CDR3 sequence (DNA): TGTGCCAGCATACGGGCTGAAGCTTTCTTT. Encoded protein: CASIRAEAFF.

Here the CDR3 DNA reads TGTGCCAGCAGCTCTAATTCAGGGTCGGAGACCCAGTACTTC. Translated, it gives CASSSNSGSETQYF. The genes are TRBV7-3 and TRBJ2-5; D may be TRBD1 (5 bases). Germline assignment: CDR1 SGHTA and CDR2 FQGTGA. This CDR3 has 14 amino acids. V was pared by 4 bases and J by 5 bases, with 14 bases between.